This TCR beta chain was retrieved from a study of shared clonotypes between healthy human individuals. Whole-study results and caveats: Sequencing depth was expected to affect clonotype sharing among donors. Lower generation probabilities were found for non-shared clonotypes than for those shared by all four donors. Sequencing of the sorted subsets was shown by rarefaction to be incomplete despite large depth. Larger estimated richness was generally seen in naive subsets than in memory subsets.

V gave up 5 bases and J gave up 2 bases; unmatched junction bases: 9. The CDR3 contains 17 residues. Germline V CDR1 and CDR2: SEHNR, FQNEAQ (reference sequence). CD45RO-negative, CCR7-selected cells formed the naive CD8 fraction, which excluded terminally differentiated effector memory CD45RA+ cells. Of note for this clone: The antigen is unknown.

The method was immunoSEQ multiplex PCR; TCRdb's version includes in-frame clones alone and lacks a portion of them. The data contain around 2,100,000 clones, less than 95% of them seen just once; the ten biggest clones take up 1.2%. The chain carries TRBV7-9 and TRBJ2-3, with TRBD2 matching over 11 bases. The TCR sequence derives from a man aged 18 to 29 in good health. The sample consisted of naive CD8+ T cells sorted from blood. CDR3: CASSLRLAGPLTDTQYF. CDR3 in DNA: TGTGCCAGCAGCCTAAGACTAGCGGGACCACTCACAGATACGCAGTATTTT.